A selection of T cell receptor beta chains follows, all from one sample in a study of cytomegalovirus exposure and HLA in healthy donors. Using immunoSEQ multiplex PCR, the repertoire was profiled, and TCRdb retains in-frame clones only, with some absent. The table records 150,000 or so clones, approximately 73% of them present only once. Sequencing input: PBMCs. Source of these receptors: a woman between 18 and 29 years old in good health and CMV-seronegative. The CDR3 runs from the conserved cysteine through the conserved F or W. A D gene is named only where the DNA matches it firmly. The size field is filled for only some rows; it gives once, few, many or a size class.

>TRBV5-1|TRBJ2-5|.|.
CASSDLGETQYF
TGCGCCAGCAGCGACCTCGGGGAGACCCAGTACTTC
>TRBV6-1|TRBJ2-1|.|TRBD1
CASSETTGAAGEQFF
TGTGCCAGCAGTGAGACGACAGGGGCCGCAGGTGAGCAGTTCTTC
>TRBV5-1|TRBJ2-5|.|.
CASRSQEGLSETQYF
TGCGCCAGCAGATCGCAAGAGGGATTGTCAGAGACCCAGTACTTC
>TRBV7-2|TRBJ2-3|.|.
CASSLAETGAGTDTQYF
TGTGCCAGCAGCTTAGCGGAGACGGGAGCAGGGACAGATACGCAGTATTTT
>TRBV6-5|TRBJ2-3|.|.
CASSYSFLATDTQYF
TGTGCCAGCAGTTACTCGTTTCTGGCCACAGATACGCAGTATTTT
>TRBV29-1|TRBJ2-1|.|.
CSAGETYNEQFF
TGCAGCGCGGGGGAAACCTACAATGAGCAGTTCTTC
>TRBV4-3|TRBJ1-6|few|.
CASSQDPRNSPLHF
TGCGCCAGCAGCCAAGATCCGAGGAATTCACCCCTCCACTTT
>TRBV15|TRBJ2-3|once|TRBD2
CATSRDSTSGPDTQYF
TGTGCCACCAGCAGAGATTCGACTAGCGGTCCAGATACGCAGTATTTT
>TRBV10-3|TRBJ1-2|few|.
CAISESSGSDYGYTF
TGTGCCATCAGTGAGTCGTCAGGGTCGGACTATGGCTACACCTTC
>TRBV2|TRBJ2-1|.|.
CASSEGQIGYNEQFF
TGTGCCAGCAGTGAAGGACAGATTGGTTACAATGAGCAGTTCTTC
>TRBV28|TRBJ2-7|.|.
CASNQAGGSYEQYF
TGTGCCAGCAACCAGGCGGGCGGATCGTACGAGCAGTACTTC
>TRBV4-1|TRBJ1-3|.|.
CASSQGGQTGNTIYF
TGCGCCAGCAGCCAAGGGGGCCAGACAGGAAACACCATATATTTT
>TRBV4-1|TRBJ1-5|.|.
CASSRGGLNQPQHF
TGCGCCAGCAGCCGCGGGGGACTCAATCAGCCCCAGCATTTT
>TRBV18|TRBJ1-1|.|.
CASSTGSTEAFF
TGTGCCAGCTCGACAGGATCCACTGAAGCTTTCTTT